The 3 T cell receptor beta chains given below trace back to one sample, sequenced in a study of blood T cell repertoires in COVID-19. Libraries were prepared by immunoSEQ multiplex PCR; TCRdb keeps only in-frame clonotypes and omits some of them. Of roughly 25,000 clones listed, around 86% were seen once; the top ten hold approximately 30%. Source material: peripheral blood. Receptors were obtained from a human donor with active COVID-19. The donor label of this sample is uncertain.

This chain's CDR3 is CASMDSQETQYF. The CDR3 DNA reads as TGTGCCAGCATGGACAGCCAAGAGACCCAGTACTTC. This chain uses TRBV4-2 with TRBJ2-5, with D possibly matching TRBD1 (6 bases). The V gene's germline CDR1 is LGHNA and CDR2 YNFKEQ. V was cut by 7 bases and J by 1 base, with 7 bases left in between. The CDR3 totals 12 residues.

This clone was observed a handful of times. This chain links TRBV12-1 with TRBJ1-3. TRBV12-1 constitutes a pseudogene. The CDR3 sequence is 18 residues long. The DNA for the CDR3 is TGTGCCAGCAGCCGGGACGCGTTCAAGGGACTCTCTGGAAACACCATATATTTT. Amino acids: CASSRDAFKGLSGNTIYF.

This chain joins TRBV4-1 and TRBJ1-5; D remains ambiguous. Germline-derived CDR1 and CDR2 are MGHRA and YSYEKL. The V end was cut by 1 base, the J end by 0 bases, with 22 bases between. This CDR3 region has 20 residues. CDR3 DNA: TGCGCCAGCAGCCAAGCTACCAGCCTTCTAGGACTCTATAGCAATCAGCCCCAGCATTTT. Translated: CASSQATSLLGLYSNQPQHF.